These 25 T cell receptor beta chains came from one sample sequenced in a study of a mutant IDH1 vaccine in newly diagnosed glioma. Described time point: baseline, week 1 (first vaccination visit). The treatment was: pre-vaccination baseline after standard-of-care therapy. Repertoires were generated with immunoSEQ multiplex PCR, while TCRdb's copy carries only in-frame clones and drops some. The sample consists of 20,000 to 25,000 clones, about 85% of them appearing once. This sample comprised PBMCs, obtained from a glioma patient treated with radiotherapy, temozolomide or both. Receptors originate from a man aged 40-49 years with glioma.

V is TRBV29-1 and J is TRBJ2-3; 10 nucleotides align to TRBD2. In germline, CDR1 is SQVTM, CDR2 ANQGSEA. The V segment lost 6 bases and the J segment 3 bases; nucleotides outside the gene matches: 9. The CDR3 loop spans 15 amino acids. CDR3 amino acids: CSVGFSGRSTDTQYF. The CDR3 nucleotides read TGCAGCGTGGGTTTTAGCGGGAGGTCTACAGATACGCAGTATTTT.

The gene calls are TRBV29-1 and TRBJ1-5; 9 nucleotides align to TRBD1. CDR1 and CDR2 (germline): SQVTM, ANQGSEA. Trimming took 4 bases from V and 6 from J; bases not matched to a gene: 4. The CDR3 consists of 13 residues. CDR3 region: CSVGQGVGQPQHF. In DNA form, the CDR3 reads TGCAGCGTTGGACAGGGGGTAGGTCAGCCCCAGCATTTT.

The chain uses TRBV30 and TRBJ2-6, with a weak D call TRBD2 (5 bases). Per germline, CDR1 GTSNPN and CDR2 SVGIG (reference sequence). The CDR3 sequence is 14 residues long. The V and J ends lost 0 bases and 4 bases respectively, with 7 bases between them. CDR3 amino acids: CAWSVGVGANVLTF. For the CDR3, the DNA is TGTGCCTGGAGTGTCGGGGTAGGGGCCAACGTCCTGACTTTC. Supplemented by reference TRBV30 and TRBJ2-6, the full variable domain reads SQTIHQWPATLVQPVGSPLSLECTVEGTSNPNLYWYRQAAGRGLQLLFYSVGIGQISSEVPQNLSASRPQDRQFILSSKKLLLSDSGFYLCAWSVGVGANVLTFGAGSRLTVL.

The rearrangement links TRBV10-1 to TRBJ2-7; D remains unclear. The CDR3 spans 15 residues. Germline loops: CDR1 WNHNN, CDR2 SYGVQD (reference sequence). V dropped 5 bases and J dropped 3 bases, with 17 bases sitting between them. CDR3 amino acids: CASSLDGDPLYEQYV. The CDR3 DNA reads TGCGCCAGCAGTCTCGACGGTGACCCCCTCTACGAGCAGTACGTC.

This clone was seen a single time. CDR3: CASRVGQGTTNEKLFF. The CDR3, as DNA: TGTGCCAGCAGGGTCGGACAGGGGACAACTAATGAAAAACTGTTTTTT. The J gene is TRBJ1-4, the V gene TRBV2; 9 bases are a match to TRBD1. Germline V gene lookup returns CDR1 SNHLY and CDR2 FYNNEI. This CDR3 contains 16 residues. V lost 6 bases to trimming and J lost 0 bases; unmatched junction nucleotides: 5.

The chain links TRBV4-2 to TRBJ1-2, with 12 bases lining up with TRBD1. CDR1 is LGHNA, CDR2 YNFKEQ, per germline. V shed 1 base, J shed 6 bases, and the junction held 6 bases outside the gene matches. This CDR3 has 16 residues. The CDR3 spells CASSQAGGTGGHGYTF. CDR3 coding DNA: TGTGCCAGCAGCCAAGCCGGAGGGACAGGGGGCCATGGCTACACCTTC.

The gene calls are TRBV11-2 and TRBJ2-2; D is possibly TRBD1 or TRBD2 (5 bases each). The CDR3 loop spans 15 amino acids. Looked up from germline, CDR1 is SGHAT and CDR2 is FQNNGV. The V and J ends lost 2 bases and 2 bases respectively, with 9 bases between them. The CDR3 sequence is CASSLTGLNTGELFF. DNA for the CDR3: TGTGCCAGCAGCTTAACGGGGCTCAACACCGGGGAGCTGTTTTTT.

In this sample, this clone turned up once. The V call is TRBV10-3, the J call TRBJ2-2; the D gene is possibly TRBD2 (5 bases). Germline V gives CDR1 ENHRY, CDR2 SYGVKD. V dropped 7 bases and J dropped 4 bases, with 16 bases sitting between them. This CDR3 contains 15 residues. CDR3 DNA sequence: TGTGCCATCAAAAAGGGCCAAGGGAGCACCGGGGAGCTGTTTTTT. Translating it yields CAIKKGQGSTGELFF.

The gene calls are TRBV30 and TRBJ1-5, with 11 bases aligning to TRBD1. V trimming: 0 bases; J trimming: 0 bases; junction bases outside the gene matches: 13. CDR3 size: 20 residues. The germline gives CDR1 GTSNPN, CDR2 SVGIG (reference sequence). CDR3 nucleotide sequence: TGTGCCTGGAGTGTTGTGGGGAGGACAGGGGGCCTTTATAGCAATCAGCCCCAGCATTTT. The encoded protein is CAWSVVGRTGGLYSNQPQHF.

V gene TRBV28 combines with J gene TRBJ1-4; D unresolved. Looked up from germline, CDR1 is MDHEN and CDR2 is SYDVKM. V was cut by 4 bases and J by 0 bases, with 12 bases left in between. This CDR3 is built from 16 residues. DNA for the CDR3: TGTGCCAGCAGTTACCCGGCGGCTGCAACTAATGAAAAACTGTTTTTT. It is translated as CASSYPAAATNEKLFF.

CDR3 protein: CATRVSANYGYTF. In DNA form, the CDR3 reads TGTGCCACCAGGGTGTCAGCTAACTATGGCTACACCTTC. J is TRBJ1-2 and V is TRBV6-5; D is possibly TRBD1 (5 bases). CDR1 and CDR2 (germline): MNHEY, SVGAGI. Between the trimmed V and J ends, which lost 10 bases and 0 bases, there was a span of 12 bases. The CDR3 covers 13 residues.

The chain is built from TRBV15 and TRBJ1-4; D remains ambiguous. From germline, CDR1 is LNHNV and CDR2 YYDKDF (reference sequence). There are 11 residues in the CDR3. V was clipped by 9 bases and J by 8 bases, with 10 bases between them. The CDR3 here is CATTNREKLFF. The CDR3 DNA reads TGTGCCACGACCAATAGGGAAAAACTGTTTTTT.

The chain has TRBV7-9 and TRBJ2-7; TRBD2 agrees at 11 bases. V lost 1 base and J lost 0; bases outside the gene matches: 2. Germline-derived CDR1 and CDR2 are SEHNR and FQNEAQ (reference sequence). The CDR3 is 16 amino acids. CDR3 sequence reads: CASSLGLAGISYEQYF. As DNA, the CDR3 is TGTGCCAGCAGCTTAGGACTAGCGGGAATCTCCTACGAGCAGTACTTC.

Of note for this clone: Its ends do not fully match the called genes, so a read error is possible. V is TRBV4-1 and J is TRBJ2-1, with TRBD1 matching 7 bases. CDR3 length: 11 amino acids. The germline CDR1 and CDR2 sequences are MGHRA and YSYEKL. The CDR3, as DNA: TGCGCCAGCAGCCGAGACAGGGATAGGATCTTC. Translating gives CASSRDRDRIF.

The chain combines TRBV5-5 with TRBJ2-4, with 7 bases fitting TRBD1. The CDR3 has 12 amino acids. V lost 4 bases, J lost 12 bases, and 7 bases stayed unmatched. From germline, CDR1 is SGHKS and CDR2 YYEKEE (reference sequence). DNA for the CDR3: TGTGCCAGCAGCCACCGGACAGGAAATCAGTACTTC. Protein product: CASSHRTGNQYF.

The chain joins TRBV25-1 to TRBJ1-6, with 8 bases identical to TRBD1. V shed 6 bases and J 7 bases; nucleotides not matched to a gene: 5. Germline V gene lookup returns CDR1 MGHDK and CDR2 SYGVNS. The CDR3 is 14 amino acids. The CDR3 DNA follows: TGTGCCAGCAGCCGACAGGGGACGAATTCACCCCTCCACTTT. The encoded protein is CASSRQGTNSPLHF.

The J gene is TRBJ2-2, the V gene TRBV5-1; the D gene is possibly TRBD2 (7 bases). Germline V CDR1 and CDR2: SGHRS, YFSETQ. Trimming removed 1 base at V and 6 bases at J, with 13 bases between. CDR3 length: 15 residues. For the CDR3, the DNA is TGCGCCAGCAGCTTGCTCGCGGGGGCTGCCGGGGAGCTGTTTTTT. Protein product: CASSLLAGAAGELFF. The full variable domain, its missing parts supplied by reference TRBV5-1 and TRBJ2-2, is KAGVTQTPRYLIKTRGQQVTLSCSPISGHRSVSWYQQTPGQGLQFLFEYFSETQRNKGNFPGRFSGRQFSNSRSEMNVSTLELGDSALYLCASSLLAGAAGELFFGEGSRLTVL.

By its share, this clone is medium-sized. The V call is TRBV29-1, the J call TRBJ1-5; weak D call: TRBD1 (5 bases). This CDR3 spans 13 amino acids. V gave up 7 bases and J gave up 2 bases, with 12 bases separating them. Germline V gives CDR1 SQVTM, CDR2 ANQGSEA. The DNA of the CDR3 is TGCAGCGCACAGACAGCGGGCAATCAGCCCCAGCATTTT. Its protein product is CSAQTAGNQPQHF. Looking up the rest from reference TRBV29-1 and TRBJ1-5 gives the full variable domain: SAVISQKPSRDICQRGTSLTIQCQVDSQVTMMFWYRQQPGQSLTLIATANQGSEATYESGFVIDKFPISRPNLTFSTLTVSNMSPEDSSIYLCSAQTAGNQPQHFGDGTRLSIL.

V and J are TRBV27 and TRBJ2-2, with D possibly TRBD2 on 5 matching bases. Looked up from germline, CDR1 is MNHEY and CDR2 is SMNVEV (reference sequence). V dropped 8 bases and J dropped 7 bases, with 8 bases sitting between them. This CDR3 contains 11 residues. The CDR3 nucleotides read TGTGCCAGCTGGAGGAACGGGGAGCTGTTTTTT. Its protein product is CASWRNGELFF.

The DNA of the CDR3 is TGCGCCAGCACCAGACAGTACACAGATACGCAGTATTTT. Its translation is CASTRQYTDTQYF. The V call is TRBV5-1, the J call TRBJ2-3; perhaps TRBD1 as D (5 bases). The CDR3 consists of 13 residues. Germline V lookup: CDR1 SGHRS, CDR2 YFSETQ. The germline V and J ends were trimmed by 6 bases and 2 bases, with 10 bases remaining between them.

The chain has TRBV7-8 and TRBJ2-5; the match to TRBD2 covers 10 bases. Germline CDR1 reads SGHVS; CDR2 reads FQNEAQ. Trimming at V came to 6 bases and at J to 5 bases, leaving 9 bases not matched to a gene. This CDR3 has 15 residues. CDR3 loop: CASSWDEREGETQYF. In DNA, the CDR3 is TGTGCCAGCAGTTGGGATGAGCGGGAGGGGGAGACCCAGTACTTC.

The CDR3 is CASSDGGYGLGEKLFF. The CDR3 DNA follows: TGTGCCAGCAGTGATGGAGGGTACGGACTAGGTGAAAAACTGTTTTTT. The chain links TRBV2 to TRBJ1-4, with D uncertain. Germline CDR1 is SNHLY and CDR2 is FYNNEI. CDR3 size: 16 residues. The ends were cut back, 3 bases at V and 7 bases at J, with 18 bases in the middle.

The V gene is TRBV10-1, the J gene TRBJ2-3; TRBD1 agrees at 8 bases. Germline V gene data show CDR1 as WNHNN and CDR2 as SYGVQD (reference sequence). This CDR3 comprises 18 residues. The ends lost 2 bases at V and 2 bases at J; junction bases unmatched: 12. The CDR3 bases are TGCGCCAGCAGTGAGGCACCGGGGACAGGATCCCTCACAGATACGCAGTATTTT. Its translation is CASSEAPGTGSLTDTQYF.

The chain carries TRBV27 and TRBJ2-2; tentatively, D is TRBD2 (6 bases). V was trimmed by 8 bases and J by 7 bases, leaving 23 bases between them. The CDR3 is 16 residues long. The germline CDR1 and CDR2 sequences are MNHEY and SMNVEV (reference sequence). The CDR3 DNA follows: TGTGCCAGCGGTGTCCCTCGGGGCCCCGGGGGCGGGGAGCTGTTTTTT. This translates into CASGVPRGPGGGELFF.

The V gene is TRBV4-3, the J gene TRBJ2-7; a weak D match, TRBD1 (6 bases). Germline assignment: CDR1 LGHNA and CDR2 YSLEER. This CDR3 is built from 14 residues. V lost 4 bases and J 0 bases, leaving 10 bases between the germline ends. The CDR3 sequence is CASSPDRFSYEQYF. The CDR3 bases are TGCGCCAGCAGCCCTGACAGGTTCTCCTACGAGCAGTACTTC.